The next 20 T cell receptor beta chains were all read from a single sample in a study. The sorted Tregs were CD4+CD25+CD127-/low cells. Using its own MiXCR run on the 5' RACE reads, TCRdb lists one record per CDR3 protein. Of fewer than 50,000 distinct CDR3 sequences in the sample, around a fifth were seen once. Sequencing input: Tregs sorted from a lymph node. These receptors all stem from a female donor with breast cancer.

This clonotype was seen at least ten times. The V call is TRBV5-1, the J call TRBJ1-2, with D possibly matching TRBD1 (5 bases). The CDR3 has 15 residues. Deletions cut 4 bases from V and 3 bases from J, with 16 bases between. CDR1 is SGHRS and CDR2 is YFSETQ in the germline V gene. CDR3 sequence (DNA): TGCGCCAGCAGCGTAATGACAGATTTTGACTATGGCTACACCTTC. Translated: CASSVMTDFDYGYTF.

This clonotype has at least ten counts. CDR3 sequence reads: CASSSQGRANYGYTF. DNA for the CDR3: TGTGCCAGCAGTTCCCAGGGAAGAGCTAACTATGGCTACACCTTC. This chain joins TRBV6-5 and TRBJ1-2; D possibly corresponds to TRBD1 (5 bases). V was shortened by 4 bases and J by 0 bases, with 12 bases between the two germline ends. This CDR3 region has 15 residues. Germline V CDR1 and CDR2: MNHEY, SVGAGI.

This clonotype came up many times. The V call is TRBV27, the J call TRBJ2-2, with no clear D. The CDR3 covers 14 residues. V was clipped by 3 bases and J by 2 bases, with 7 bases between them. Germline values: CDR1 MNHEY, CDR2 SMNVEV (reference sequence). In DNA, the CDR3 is TGTGCCAGCAGTTTCCTCCCTAACACCGGGGAGCTGTTTTTT. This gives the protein CASSFLPNTGELFF.

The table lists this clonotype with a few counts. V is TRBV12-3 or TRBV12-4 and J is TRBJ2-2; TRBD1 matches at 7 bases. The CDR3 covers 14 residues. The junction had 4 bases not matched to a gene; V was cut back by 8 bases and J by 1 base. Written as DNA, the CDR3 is TGTGCCAGCGTGACAGGGATGAACACCGGGGAGCTGTTTTTT. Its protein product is CASVTGMNTGELFF.

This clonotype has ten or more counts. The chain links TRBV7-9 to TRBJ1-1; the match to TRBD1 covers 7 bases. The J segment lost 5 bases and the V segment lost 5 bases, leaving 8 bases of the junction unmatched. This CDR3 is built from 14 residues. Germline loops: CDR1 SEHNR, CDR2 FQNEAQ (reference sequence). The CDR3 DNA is TGTGCCAGCAGCGAGACAGGGATTTGGACTGAAGCTTTCTTT. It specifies CASSETGIWTEAFF.

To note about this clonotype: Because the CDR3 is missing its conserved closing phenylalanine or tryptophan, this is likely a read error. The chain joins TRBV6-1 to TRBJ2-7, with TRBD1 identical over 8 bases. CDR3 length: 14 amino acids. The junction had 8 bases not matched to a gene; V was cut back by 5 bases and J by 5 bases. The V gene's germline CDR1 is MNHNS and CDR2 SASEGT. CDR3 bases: TGTGCCAGCAGTCGAGGACAGGGAGAAGACGAGCAGTACCTC. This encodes CASSRGQGEDEQYL.

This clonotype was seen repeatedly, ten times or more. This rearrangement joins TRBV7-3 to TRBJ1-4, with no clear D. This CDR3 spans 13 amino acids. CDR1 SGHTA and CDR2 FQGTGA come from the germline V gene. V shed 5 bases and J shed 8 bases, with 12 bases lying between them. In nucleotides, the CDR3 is TGTGCCAGCAGCGAATCTCCGGTGGAAAAACTGTTTTTT. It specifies CASSESPVEKLFF.

CDR3 sequence: CASREDSYNQQYF. The CDR3 coding sequence is TGCGCCAGCAGAGAGGACTCGTATAACCAGCAGTACTTC. This chain connects TRBV10-2 to TRBJ2-7, with D possibly TRBD2 on 5 matching bases. This CDR3 comprises 13 residues. CDR1 WSHSY and CDR2 SAAADI come from the germline V gene. Trimming left V 6 bases short and J 8 bases short, with 17 bases between.

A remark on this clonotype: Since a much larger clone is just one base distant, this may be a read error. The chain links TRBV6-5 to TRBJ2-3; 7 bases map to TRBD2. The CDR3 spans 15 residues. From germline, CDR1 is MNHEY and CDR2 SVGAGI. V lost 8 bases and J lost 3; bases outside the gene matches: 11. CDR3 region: CASRRTGGSTDTQYF. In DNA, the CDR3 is TGTGCCAGCCGAAGGACTGGCGGGAGTACAGATACGCAGTATTTT.

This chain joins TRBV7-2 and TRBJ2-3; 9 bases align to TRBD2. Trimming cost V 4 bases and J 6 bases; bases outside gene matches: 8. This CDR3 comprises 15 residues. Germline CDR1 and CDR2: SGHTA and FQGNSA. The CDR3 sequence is CASSSSLGLADTQYF. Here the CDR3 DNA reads TGTGCCAGCAGCTCGTCTTTGGGACTAGCTGATACGCAGTATTTT.

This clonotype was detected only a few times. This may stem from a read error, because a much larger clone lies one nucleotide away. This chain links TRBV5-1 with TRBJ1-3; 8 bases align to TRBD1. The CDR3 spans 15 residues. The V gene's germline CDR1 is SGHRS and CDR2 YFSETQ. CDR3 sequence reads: CAGSLGQASGNTIYF. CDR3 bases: TGCGCCGGCAGCTTGGGACAGGCCTCTGGAAACACCATATATTTT. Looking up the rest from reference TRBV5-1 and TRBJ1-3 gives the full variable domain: KAGVTQTPRYLIKTRGQQVTLSCSPISGHRSVSWYQQTPGQGLQFLFEYFSETQRNKGNFPGRFSGRQFSNSRSEMNVSTLELGDSALYLCAGSLGQASGNTIYFGEGSWLTVV.

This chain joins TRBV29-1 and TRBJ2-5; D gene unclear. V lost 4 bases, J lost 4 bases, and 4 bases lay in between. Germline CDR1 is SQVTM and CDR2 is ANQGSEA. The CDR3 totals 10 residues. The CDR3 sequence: CSVGGETQYF. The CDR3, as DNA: TGCAGCGTTGGGGGAGAGACCCAGTACTTC. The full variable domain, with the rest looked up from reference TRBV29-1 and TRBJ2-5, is SAVISQKPSRDICQRGTSLTIQCQVDSQVTMMFWYRQQPGQSLTLIATANQGSEATYESGFVIDKFPISRPNLTFSTLTVSNMSPEDSSIYLCSVGGETQYFGPGTRLLVL.

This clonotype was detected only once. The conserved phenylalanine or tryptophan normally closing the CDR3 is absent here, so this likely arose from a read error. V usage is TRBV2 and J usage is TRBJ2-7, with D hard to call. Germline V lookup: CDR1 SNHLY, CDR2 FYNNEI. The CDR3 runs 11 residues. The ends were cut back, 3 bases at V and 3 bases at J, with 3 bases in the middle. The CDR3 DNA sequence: TGTGCCAGCAGTGATCGCTACGAGCAGTACCTC. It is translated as CASSDRYEQYL.

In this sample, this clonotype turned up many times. CDR3 region: CASTQGSNQPQHF. CDR3 in DNA: TGTGCCAGCACCCAGGGTAGCAATCAGCCCCAGCATTTT. The chain combines TRBV6-5 with TRBJ1-5; weak D call: TRBD1 (5 bases). CDR3 length equals 13 residues. The ends were cut back, 7 bases at V and 0 bases at J, with 7 bases in the middle. CDR1 is MNHEY and CDR2 is SVGAGI in the germline V gene.

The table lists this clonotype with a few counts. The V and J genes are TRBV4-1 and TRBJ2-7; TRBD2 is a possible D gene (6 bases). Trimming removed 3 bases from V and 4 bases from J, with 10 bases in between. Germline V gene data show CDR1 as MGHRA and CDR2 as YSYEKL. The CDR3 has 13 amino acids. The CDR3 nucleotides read TGCGCCAGCAGCCACGTTAGCGGTTACGAGCAGTACTTC. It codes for CASSHVSGYEQYF.

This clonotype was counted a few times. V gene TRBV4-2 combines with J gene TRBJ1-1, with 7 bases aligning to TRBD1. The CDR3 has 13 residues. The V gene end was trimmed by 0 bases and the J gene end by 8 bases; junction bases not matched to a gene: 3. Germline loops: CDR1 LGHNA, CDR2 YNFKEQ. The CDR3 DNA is TGTGCCAGCAGCCAAGATGGGACAGTCGAAGCTTTCTTT. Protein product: CASSQDGTVEAFF.

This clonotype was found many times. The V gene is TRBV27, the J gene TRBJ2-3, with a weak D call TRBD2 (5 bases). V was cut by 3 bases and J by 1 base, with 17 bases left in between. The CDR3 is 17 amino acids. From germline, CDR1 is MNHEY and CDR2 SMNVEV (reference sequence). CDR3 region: CASSFRRVWAGTDTQYF. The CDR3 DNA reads TGTGCCAGCAGTTTTCGGCGGGTCTGGGCGGGCACAGATACGCAGTATTTT.

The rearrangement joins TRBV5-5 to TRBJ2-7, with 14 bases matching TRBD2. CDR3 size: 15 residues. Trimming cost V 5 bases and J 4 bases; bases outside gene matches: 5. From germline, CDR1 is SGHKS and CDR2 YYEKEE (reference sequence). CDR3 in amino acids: CASSSTSGRGYEQYF. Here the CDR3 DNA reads TGTGCCAGCAGTTCGACTAGCGGGAGGGGTTACGAGCAGTACTTC.

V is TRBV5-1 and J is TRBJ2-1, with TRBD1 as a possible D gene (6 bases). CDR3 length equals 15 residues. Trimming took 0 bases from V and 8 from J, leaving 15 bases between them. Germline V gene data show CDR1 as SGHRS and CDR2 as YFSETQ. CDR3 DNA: TGCGCCAGCAGCTTGGACGGACAGCTTTCCCATGAGCAGTTCTTC. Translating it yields CASSLDGQLSHEQFF.

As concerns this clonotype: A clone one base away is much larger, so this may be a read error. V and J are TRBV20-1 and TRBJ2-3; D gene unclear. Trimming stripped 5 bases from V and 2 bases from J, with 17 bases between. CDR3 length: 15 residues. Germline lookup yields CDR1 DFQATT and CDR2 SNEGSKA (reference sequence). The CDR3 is CSAAAPRSDTDTQYF. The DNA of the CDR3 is TGCAGTGCTGCGGCCCCTCGGTCGGACACAGATACGCAGTATTTT.